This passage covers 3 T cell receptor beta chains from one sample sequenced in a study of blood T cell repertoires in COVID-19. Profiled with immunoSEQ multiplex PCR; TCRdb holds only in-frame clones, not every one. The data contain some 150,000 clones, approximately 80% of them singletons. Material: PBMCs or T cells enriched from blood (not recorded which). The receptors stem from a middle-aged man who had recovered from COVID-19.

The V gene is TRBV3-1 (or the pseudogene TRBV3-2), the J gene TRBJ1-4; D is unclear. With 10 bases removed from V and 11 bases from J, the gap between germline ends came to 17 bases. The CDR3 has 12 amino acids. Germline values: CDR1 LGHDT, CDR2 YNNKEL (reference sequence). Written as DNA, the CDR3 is TGTGCCACCGGCTCGGGAATCGAGAAACTGTTTTTT. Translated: CATGSGIEKLFF.

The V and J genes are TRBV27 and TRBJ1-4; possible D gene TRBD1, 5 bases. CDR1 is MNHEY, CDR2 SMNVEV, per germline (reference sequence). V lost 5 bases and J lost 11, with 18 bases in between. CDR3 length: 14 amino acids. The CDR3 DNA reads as TGTGCCAGCAGTCAAGACTCCTTTCGGGGGAAACTGTTTTTT. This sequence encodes CASSQDSFRGKLFF. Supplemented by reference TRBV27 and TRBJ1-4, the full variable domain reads EAQVTQNPRYLITVTGKKLTVTCSQNMNHEYMSWYRQDPGLGLRQIYYSMNVEVTDKGDVPEGYKVSRKEKRNFPLILESPSPNQTSLYFCASSQDSFRGKLFFGSGTQLSVL.

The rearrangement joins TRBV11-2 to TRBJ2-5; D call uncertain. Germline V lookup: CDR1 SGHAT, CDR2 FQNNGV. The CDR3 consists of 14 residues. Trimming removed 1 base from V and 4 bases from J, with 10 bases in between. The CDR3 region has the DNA TGTGCCAGCAGCTTAGCCCCCTTGTTAGAGACCCAGTACTTC. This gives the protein CASSLAPLLETQYF. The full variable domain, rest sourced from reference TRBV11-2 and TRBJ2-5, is EAGVAQSPRYKIIEKRQSVAFWCNPISGHATLYWYQQILGQGPKLLIQFQNNGVVDDSQLPKDRFSAERLKGVDSTLKIQPAKLEDSAVYLCASSLAPLLETQYFGPGTRLLVL.